This T cell receptor beta chain was documented in a study of T cells after yellow fever vaccination. Overall study results and limits: Reappearance after the booster was seen for most primary-vaccination clones, at roughly 96% CD4 and less than 90% CD8. FACS-sorted repertoires could harbor abundant contaminating bulk-population clonotypes.

It was through 5'RACE template switching that TCR cDNA was made, with a universal primer site and UMIs added. TCRdb fed the 5' RACE reads into MiXCR, producing one record per CDR3 protein. The table has about 170,000 distinct CDR3 sequences, about 10% seen once. This clonotype appeared many times. Its matching antigen is unknown. V lost 1 base to trimming and J lost 4 bases; unmatched junction nucleotides: 2. The CDR3 runs 14 residues. The rearrangement uses TRBV12-3 or TRBV12-4 and TRBJ2-3, with 7 bases identical to TRBD2. The sequences come from CD8+ T cells sorted from PBMCs, collected 15 days after the yellow fever booster vaccination. The TCR sequence derives from a man aged 18 to 35 who received the YFV17D yellow fever vaccine. CDR3 DNA sequence: TGTGCCAGCAGTTTAGGACTAGCTGCAGATACGCAGTATTTT. Translation gives CASSLGLAADTQYF.